These 9 T cell receptor beta chains were sequenced from one sample in a study of cytomegalovirus exposure and HLA in healthy donors. 60 Vbeta and 13 Jbeta primers were used in PCR. The repertoire was sequenced with immunoSEQ multiplex PCR; TCRdb's copy has only in-frame clones and lacks some. The repertoire includes some 54,000 clones, around 84% of them detected once, and 5.5% to 7% sits in the top ten. Input material: PBMCs. The receptors here all came from a male donor in good health and CMV-seronegative.

The V gene is TRBV10-1, the J gene TRBJ2-3, with D perhaps matching TRBD2 (5 bases). The CDR3 runs 14 residues. Germline V gene data show CDR1 as WNHNN and CDR2 as SYGVQD (reference sequence). Trimming took 2 bases from V and 2 from J, leaving 8 bases between them. The CDR3 coding sequence is TGCGCCAGCAGTGAGAGGGAGCCCACAGATACGCAGTATTTT. This codes for CASSEREPTDTQYF.

This chain joins TRBV18 and TRBJ1-5; the match to TRBD1 covers 10 bases. The CDR3 runs to 14 residues. Trimming cost V 3 bases and J 5 bases; bases outside gene matches: 1. The germline gives CDR1 KGHSH, CDR2 LQKENI. CDR3 DNA sequence: TGTGCCAGCTCACCGGGGACAGGGGATCAGCCCCAGCATTTT. Translating gives CASSPGTGDQPQHF.

This clone was recorded only once. The CDR3 is CASSVALGLAAENEQFF. CDR3 bases: TGTGCCAGCAGCGTAGCTCTCGGACTAGCGGCTGAAAATGAGCAGTTCTTC. The chain uses TRBV9 and TRBJ2-1; 10 bases are a match to TRBD2. In germline, CDR1 is SGDLS, CDR2 YYNGEE. With 0 bases clipped from V and 7 bases from J, the junction kept 10 bases outside the gene matches. CDR3 length: 17 amino acids.

This clone was observed once. The chain combines TRBV5-4 with TRBJ2-7, with 8 bases that match TRBD1. This CDR3 region has 15 residues. The V segment lost 4 bases and the J segment 1 base; nucleotides outside the gene matches: 7. Germline CDR1 and CDR2: SGHNT and YYREEE (reference sequence). DNA for the CDR3: TGTGCCAGCAGCGACCCGGGACAGGATTCCTACGAGCAGTACTTC. Its protein is CASSDPGQDSYEQYF.

This clone was observed a single time. This rearrangement joins TRBV7-2 to TRBJ2-5, with TRBD1 as a possible D gene (6 bases). The V gene's germline CDR1 is SGHTA and CDR2 FQGNSA. CDR3 size: 14 residues. V was clipped by 3 bases and J by 2 bases, with 10 bases between them. This chain's CDR3 is CASSFRQVQETQYF. DNA for the CDR3: TGTGCCAGCAGCTTTAGACAGGTGCAAGAGACCCAGTACTTC.

The chain uses TRBV5-4 and TRBJ2-7, with a tentative D call TRBD1 (6 bases). The CDR3 totals 15 residues. The V end was cut by 1 base, the J end by 3 bases, with 14 bases between. The germline V gene has CDR1 SGHNT and CDR2 YYREEE (reference sequence). The CDR3 reads CASSLSQGIIYEQYF. The CDR3 nucleotides are TGTGCCAGCAGCTTGTCCCAGGGGATAATCTACGAGCAGTACTTC.

CDR3 region: CASSPGGGAETQYF. CDR3 DNA: TGCGCCAGCAGCCCCGGGGGGGGCGCGGAGACCCAGTACTTC. The rearrangement joins TRBV5-1 to TRBJ2-5; 8 positions agree with TRBD2. The CDR3 is made up of 14 amino acids. CDR1 and CDR2 (germline): SGHRS, YFSETQ. The ends lost 4 bases at V and 5 bases at J; junction bases unmatched: 7.

The rearrangement links TRBV5-1 to TRBJ1-3; weak D call: TRBD1 (6 bases). The CDR3 contains 18 residues. Per the germline V gene, CDR1 is SGHRS and CDR2 is YFSETQ. The ends were cut back, 4 bases at V and 2 bases at J, with 22 bases in the middle. Written as DNA, the CDR3 is TGCGCCAGCAGCCTGGGCCCGGGGGGCCGACTCGCTGGAAACACCATATATTTT. Amino acids: CASSLGPGGRLAGNTIYF.

The chain links TRBV19 to TRBJ2-1; TRBD2 matches at 9 bases. This CDR3 spans 16 amino acids. The ends lost 4 bases at V and 4 bases at J; junction bases unmatched: 8. Per germline, CDR1 LNHDA and CDR2 SQIVND (reference sequence). Written as DNA, the CDR3 is TGTGCCAGTAGTAGTCTTAGCGGGGGCCGTTACAATGAGCAGTTCTTC. This gives the protein CASSSLSGGRYNEQFF.